This T cell receptor beta chain comes out of a study of blood T cell repertoires in COVID-19. Study in general: Spain, Italy and the United States supplied samples that represented acute and convalescent COVID-19. PBMCs, B-cell-depleted T cells, or T cells were the source of the cDNA or gDNA that made up the material.

Study processing details: Reference gene primer amplification gave nucleated cell count estimates. Only in-frame clones appear in the TCRdb table, and some are missing; sequencing was by immunoSEQ multiplex PCR. The D gene and trimming were derived from the DNA, and the V and J assignments and clone size from that table. The sample holds around 100,000 clones; 85% to 95% are singletons and the top ten take approximately 5.4%. The sequenced sample was peripheral blood. The TCR comes from a man aged 45 to 65 with active COVID-19.

Here the CDR3 reads CASRPQGAVRYEQYF. CDR3 bases: TGTGCCAGCAGACCACAGGGGGCAGTTAGGTACGAGCAGTACTTC. This rearrangement joins TRBV6-5 to TRBJ2-7; TRBD1 aligns across 9 bases. V trimming: 6 bases; J trimming: 4 bases; junction bases outside the gene matches: 10. The CDR3 covers 15 residues. The germline V gene has CDR1 MNHEY and CDR2 SVGAGI.